A selection of T cell receptor beta chains follows, all from one sample in a study of cytomegalovirus exposure and HLA in healthy donors. TCRdb's copy holds only in-frame clones and misses some; the assay was immunoSEQ multiplex PCR. The repertoire holds roughly 100,000 clones, with approximately 90% as singletons. The sequenced sample was PBMCs. These receptor sequences come from a woman younger than 35 in good health and CMV-seropositive. Both conserved end residues are part of each CDR3. Fields, in order: CDR3 DNA, CDR3 protein, V gene, clone size, J gene, CDR3 length, D gene. D genes are given only for firm matches. For some rows the clone size is stated as once, few or many, or as a class when expanded; others skip it.

TGCGCCAGCAGCTTGAGACAGGGTACCTACGAGCAGTACTTC,CASSLRQGTYEQYF,TRBV5-1,.,TRBJ2-7,14,TRBD1
TGTGCCACTCGAGTCTCCGGGGGTGACAATGAGCAGTTCTTC,CATRVSGGDNEQFF,TRBV10-3,.,TRBJ2-1,14,.
TGTGCCAGCAGCGCAGGAGGGGCCTACTACGAGCAGTACTTC,CASSAGGAYYEQYF,TRBV7-2,.,TRBJ2-7,14,.
TGCGCCAGCAGCCAAGAACTAGGCAGGTACACCGGGGAGCTGTTTTTT,CASSQELGRYTGELFF,TRBV4-1,.,TRBJ2-2,16,.
TGTGCCAGCAGCTTTGCGGGAGGCTCGGAGACCCAGTACTTC,CASSFAGGSETQYF,TRBV11-2,.,TRBJ2-5,14,TRBD2
TGTGCCAGCAGCCCACCGGGGGGGTTTTGGCAGTTCTTC,CASSPPGGFWQFF,TRBV11-2,.,TRBJ2-1,13,TRBD2
TGCGCCAGCAGCCAAGATCTAGGAGATACGCAGTATTTT,CASSQDLGDTQYF,TRBV4-1,.,TRBJ2-3,13,.
TGTGCCTCTACAGGGGTTACTGAAGCTTTCTTT,CASTGVTEAFF,TRBV19,.,TRBJ1-1,11,TRBD1
TGTGCCAGCAGCCAAGACAGGGGCGGCACTGAAGCTTTCTTT,CASSQDRGGTEAFF,TRBV7-3,few,TRBJ1-1,14,TRBD1
TGTGCCAGCAGCCCCCGGACCCTGGGCGGGTACTACGAGCAGTACTTC,CASSPRTLGGYYEQYF,TRBV11-2,.,TRBJ2-7,16,.
TGCGCCAGCAGCCAAACAACTAGCGGATTCACAGATACGCAGTATTTT,CASSQTTSGFTDTQYF,TRBV5-1,.,TRBJ2-3,16,TRBD2
TGTGCCAGCAGCTTCGGGACAGCGAACACCGGGGAGCTGTTTTTT,CASSFGTANTGELFF,TRBV7-3,.,TRBJ2-2,15,TRBD1
TGTGCCAGCAGCCAAGATGGTCAAGGTGGAGCAACTAATGAAAAACTGTTTTTT,CASSQDGQGGATNEKLFF,TRBV4-2,.,TRBJ1-4,18,.
TGTGCCAGCAGCTTGGGACAGGGGGCGGGGAGAGCTTTCTTT,CASSLGQGAGRAFF,TRBV5-6,.,TRBJ1-1,14,TRBD1
TGTGCCAGCAGCTTGGGGGGAGGGGAGACCCAGTACTTC,CASSLGGGETQYF,TRBV7-9,.,TRBJ2-5,13,TRBD2
TGTGCCAGCAGTTTTTATCAGGAGGGGAATGAAGCTTTCTTT,CASSFYQEGNEAFF,TRBV27,once,TRBJ1-1,14,.
TGTGCCAGCAGCCTTACCGGGACAGGGGGCACTGAAGCTTTCTTT,CASSLTGTGGTEAFF,TRBV7-3,.,TRBJ1-1,15,TRBD1
TGCGCCAGCAGCTTGGGGCCGGGATCTGGAAACACCATATATTTT,CASSLGPGSGNTIYF,TRBV5-1,.,TRBJ1-3,15,.
TGTGCCAGCAGCCGCATTCCGGATCCAGGGAGGACTGAAGCTTTCTTT,CASSRIPDPGRTEAFF,TRBV11-2,once,TRBJ1-1,16,.
TGTGCCAGCAGTTCCCGGACAGGGCTAACCGGGGAGCTGTTTTTT,CASSSRTGLTGELFF,TRBV28,.,TRBJ2-2,15,TRBD1
TGCGCCAGCAGCTTGGGCCAGGGTAGCACAGATACGCAGTATTTT,CASSLGQGSTDTQYF,TRBV5-1,.,TRBJ2-3,15,.
TGTGCCAGCAGCTTAGGTAGCGGGAGTTACAATGAGCAGTTCTTC,CASSLGSGSYNEQFF,TRBV11-2,.,TRBJ2-1,15,TRBD2
TGCGCCAGCAGCCAAGGTCCCTTGAACACTGAAGCTTTCTTT,CASSQGPLNTEAFF,TRBV4-1,.,TRBJ1-1,14,.
TGTGCCAGCATGGTACAGACCTACGAGCAGTACTTC,CASMVQTYEQYF,TRBV2,.,TRBJ2-7,12,.
TGTGCCAGCAGCTTTGCGGACAGGGTGTGGGGCTACACCTTC,CASSFADRVWGYTF,TRBV5-4,few,TRBJ1-2,14,TRBD1
TGTGCCAGTAGTCCCCGGGAACCCTCCTATAATTCACCCCTCCACTTT,CASSPREPSYNSPLHF,TRBV19,.,TRBJ1-6,16,.
TGCGCCAGCAGCTTCCCAGGGGTCAACGAGCAGTACTTC,CASSFPGVNEQYF,TRBV5-1,.,TRBJ2-7,13,.
TGTGCCAGCAGCCGCAGCGAGGAGACCCAGTACTTC,CASSRSEETQYF,TRBV5-4,.,TRBJ2-5,12,.
TGTGCCAGCAACCTAGCGGGGGGGCGGTACGAGCAGTACTTC,CASNLAGGRYEQYF,TRBV28,.,TRBJ2-7,14,TRBD2
TGTGCCAGCAGTTTGGGAGGACTAGCGAGGGCCGGGGAGCTGTTTTTT,CASSLGGLARAGELFF,TRBV28,.,TRBJ2-2,16,TRBD2
TGCAGCGTCGAGGCCCCAAACACTGAAGCTTTCTTT,CSVEAPNTEAFF,TRBV29-1,.,TRBJ1-1,12,.
TGTGCCAGCAGCGTAGGGGGACAGGGGATCATCGAGCAGTACTTC,CASSVGGQGIIEQYF,TRBV9,.,TRBJ2-7,15,TRBD1
TGTGCCAGCATAACAGCCCAGCAAGCTTTCTTT,CASITAQQAFF,TRBV28,.,TRBJ1-1,11,.
TGTGCCAGCAGCCCGGGACTCTCTGGGGCCAACGTCCTGACTTTC,CASSPGLSGANVLTF,TRBV11-2,.,TRBJ2-6,15,.
TGCGCCAGCAGCCACGTACTAGATAATGAGCAGTTCTTC,CASSHVLDNEQFF,TRBV4-1,.,TRBJ2-1,13,.
TGTGCCAGCAGCTTAAATAATGGTTGGGAGGGAGATACGCAGTATTTT,CASSLNNGWEGDTQYF,TRBV7-3,.,TRBJ2-3,16,TRBD2
TGCGCCAGCAGCTCGGGATGGACAGGTGGGGATGGCTACACCTTC,CASSSGWTGGDGYTF,TRBV5-1,once,TRBJ1-2,15,TRBD1
TGCGCCAGCAGCGTAACAGGGGATAGCAATCAGCCCCAGCATTTT,CASSVTGDSNQPQHF,TRBV5-1,once,TRBJ1-5,15,TRBD1
TGCGCCAGCATAAATGGCGGGACGGTCGCAGATACGCAGTATTTT,CASINGGTVADTQYF,TRBV5-1,.,TRBJ2-3,15,.
TGCAGCGTAGCTTACAGGGGGCGAAGAACCGGGGAGCTGTTTTTT,CSVAYRGRRTGELFF,TRBV29-1,.,TRBJ2-2,15,TRBD1
TGTGCCAGCAGCACGGGACAGGGCGGCACTGAAGCTTTCTTT,CASSTGQGGTEAFF,TRBV7-8,.,TRBJ1-1,14,TRBD1
TGTGCCAGCAGCTCGCTGCGGTTTCCCTACGAGCAGTACTTC,CASSSLRFPYEQYF,TRBV11-2,.,TRBJ2-7,14,.
TGTGCCAGCGGGAAGGCGGGACAGTTGAGAAATGAGCAGTTCTTC,CASGKAGQLRNEQFF,TRBV6-6,.,TRBJ2-1,15,.
TGTGCCAGCTCACCACTCCGAGAGGTTGAGCAGTTCTTC,CASSPLREVEQFF,TRBV18,.,TRBJ2-1,13,.
TGTGCCAGCAGCTTAGGGACAGGGAGTTATCAGCCCCAGCATTTT,CASSLGTGSYQPQHF,TRBV7-9,.,TRBJ1-5,15,TRBD1
TGTGCCAGTAGTAATGCAGGGGGGACTGAAGCTTTCTTT,CASSNAGGTEAFF,TRBV19,.,TRBJ1-1,13,TRBD1
TGCGCCAGCAGCGCCAATGTGGCGGGGGAGGAGGAAGCTTTCTTT,CASSANVAGEEEAFF,TRBV5-1,.,TRBJ1-1,15,.
TGTGCCAGCAGTGAACCCCACAGGTCCCTCAATGAGCAGTTCTTC,CASSEPHRSLNEQFF,TRBV6-1,once,TRBJ2-1,15,.
TGCGCCAGCAGTGAGGTAGCCTCGGAAGCTTTCTTT,CASSEVASEAFF,TRBV10-2,.,TRBJ1-1,12,.
TGTGCCAGCAGCAAAGCGCAGGGCGGCTATGGCTACACCTTC,CASSKAQGGYGYTF,TRBV21-1,few,TRBJ1-2,14,.
TGTGCCAGCAGCTTGGGACTAGTAGTCACCTACGAGCAGTACTTC,CASSLGLVVTYEQYF,TRBV11-3,.,TRBJ2-7,15,TRBD2
TGTGCCAGCAGCTTTCTCATATCGAGACAGGGGGCTGAAAACACTGAAGCTTTCTTT,CASSFLISRQGAENTEAFF,TRBV7-6,.,TRBJ1-1,19,TRBD1
TGTGCCAGTAGTATTCTCTCGGGAGCAGATACGCAGTATTTT,CASSILSGADTQYF,TRBV19,.,TRBJ2-3,14,.
TGTGCCAGCAGCTCTCCTAGCGGAGCTTACAATGAGCAGTTCTTC,CASSSPSGAYNEQFF,TRBV7-2,.,TRBJ2-1,15,TRBD2
TGCGCCAGCAGTCCCTCGGGACAGGGGGCGAAAATCATGAACACTGAAGCTTTCTTT,CASSPSGQGAKIMNTEAFF,TRBV23-1,.,TRBJ1-1,19,TRBD1
TGTGCCAGCAGTTCAGGGGTTGGCGGCTACACCTTC,CASSSGVGGYTF,TRBV28,.,TRBJ1-2,12,.
TGTGCCAGCAGCTCCAGCGGCAGGGGGAATTCACCCCTCCACTTT,CASSSSGRGNSPLHF,TRBV11-3,.,TRBJ1-6,15,TRBD1
TGTGCCAGCAGCTTTCTGGCCCAGGGTGGCGAGCAGTACTTC,CASSFLAQGGEQYF,TRBV13,.,TRBJ2-7,14,.
TGTGCCACCCAGACGGCGCTAGGCAATCAGCCCCAGCATTTT,CATQTALGNQPQHF,TRBV10-3,.,TRBJ1-5,14,.
TGCGCCAGCAGCCCGCCCCTAGCGGGAGGCTACGAGCAGTACTTC,CASSPPLAGGYEQYF,TRBV5-1,.,TRBJ2-7,15,TRBD2